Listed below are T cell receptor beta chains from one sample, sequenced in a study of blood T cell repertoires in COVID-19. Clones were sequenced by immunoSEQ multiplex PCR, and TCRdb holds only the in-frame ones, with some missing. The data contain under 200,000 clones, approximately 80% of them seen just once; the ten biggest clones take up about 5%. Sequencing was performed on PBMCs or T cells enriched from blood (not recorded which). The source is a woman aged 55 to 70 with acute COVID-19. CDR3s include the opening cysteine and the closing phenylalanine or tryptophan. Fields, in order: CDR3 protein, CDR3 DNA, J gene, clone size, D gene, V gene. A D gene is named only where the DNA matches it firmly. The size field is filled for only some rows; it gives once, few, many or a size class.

CDR3 protein: CASSLRLAGGPAFF
CDR3 DNA: TGTGCCAGCAGTTTGCGACTAGCGGGGGGGCCAGCGTTCTTC
J gene: TRBJ2-1
clone size: .
D gene: TRBD2
V gene: TRBV28

CDR3 protein: CASSIPLRRTATNEKLFF
CDR3 DNA: TGTGCCAGTAGTATACCGCTCCGACGGACTGCAACTAATGAAAAACTGTTTTTT
J gene: TRBJ1-4
clone size: .
D gene: .
V gene: TRBV19

CDR3 protein: CASFTGTTYGYTF
CDR3 DNA: TGTGCCAGTTTTACCGGGACAACCTATGGCTACACCTTC
J gene: TRBJ1-2
clone size: .
D gene: .
V gene: TRBV6-5

CDR3 protein: CAWSGGTGTEKLFF
CDR3 DNA: TGTGCCTGGAGTGGGGGAACAGGGACTGAAAAACTGTTTTTT
J gene: TRBJ1-4
clone size: .
D gene: .
V gene: TRBV30

CDR3 protein: CASSLRRSGTDTQYF
CDR3 DNA: TGTGCCAGCAGCTTGAGGCGTTCGGGCACAGATACGCAGTATTTT
J gene: TRBJ2-3
clone size: .
D gene: .
V gene: TRBV7-2

CDR3 protein: CASSFGQMETQYF
CDR3 DNA: TGTGCCAGCAGCTTTGGACAGATGGAGACCCAGTACTTC
J gene: TRBJ2-5
clone size: .
D gene: .
V gene: TRBV11-2

CDR3 protein: CAISEEGRGGRF
CDR3 DNA: TGTGCCATCAGTGAGGAGGGGAGGGGGGGACGATTT
J gene: TRBJ1-1
clone size: .
D gene: .
V gene: TRBV10-3

CDR3 protein: CAQTRVLDNYGYTF
CDR3 DNA: TGTGCCCAAACGAGGGTACTCGACAACTATGGCTACACCTTC
J gene: TRBJ1-2
clone size: .
D gene: .
V gene: TRBV30

CDR3 protein: CASSQDWEGGRGYTF
CDR3 DNA: TGCGCCAGCAGCCAAGATTGGGAGGGAGGTCGGGGCTACACCTTC
J gene: TRBJ1-2
clone size: few
D gene: .
V gene: TRBV4-3

CDR3 protein: CAFYQRRSGANVLTF
CDR3 DNA: TGTGCCTTTTACCAGAGGAGGTCTGGGGCCAACGTCCTGACTTTC
J gene: TRBJ2-6
clone size: .
D gene: .
V gene: TRBV30

CDR3 protein: CASSRVGEAFF
CDR3 DNA: TGTGCCAGCAGCCGCGTCGGTGAAGCTTTCTTT
J gene: TRBJ1-1
clone size: .
D gene: .
V gene: TRBV6-2/TRBV6-3

CDR3 protein: CASKSGVSNSPLHF
CDR3 DNA: TGTGCCAGCAAATCAGGGGTATCGAATTCACCCCTCCACTTT
J gene: TRBJ1-6
clone size: .
D gene: .
V gene: TRBV27

CDR3 protein: CASRKIGTSGSYEQYF
CDR3 DNA: TGTGCCAGTAGAAAGATAGGGACTAGCGGCTCCTACGAGCAGTACTTC
J gene: TRBJ2-7
clone size: .
D gene: TRBD2
V gene: TRBV19

CDR3 protein: CASSRTGGSQETQYF
CDR3 DNA: TGTGCCAGCTCACGGACAGGGGGCAGCCAAGAGACCCAGTACTTC
J gene: TRBJ2-5
clone size: .
D gene: TRBD1
V gene: TRBV18

CDR3 protein: CSVVGTGIRGADMTLAKNIQYF
CDR3 DNA: TGCAGCGTTGTAGGGACAGGGATACGGGGGGCGGACATGACATTAGCCAAAAACATTCAGTACTTC
J gene: TRBJ2-4
clone size: .
D gene: TRBD1
V gene: TRBV29-1

CDR3 protein: CASSQTSALQETQYF
CDR3 DNA: TGTGCCAGCAGCCAAACTAGCGCCCTCCAAGAGACCCAGTACTTC
J gene: TRBJ2-5
clone size: once
D gene: TRBD2
V gene: TRBV5-5

CDR3 protein: CAKAGTSINEQFF
CDR3 DNA: TGTGCCAAGGCCGGGACTAGCATCAATGAGCAGTTCTTC
J gene: TRBJ2-1
clone size: .
D gene: .
V gene: TRBV21-1

CDR3 protein: CASSRTSGTATDTQYF
CDR3 DNA: TGTGCCAGCAGCCGGACTAGCGGGACGGCCACAGATACGCAGTATTTT
J gene: TRBJ2-3
clone size: .
D gene: TRBD2
V gene: TRBV5-4

CDR3 protein: CASSTVTRDTHEAFF
CDR3 DNA: TGTGCCAGCAGTACAGTAACCCGGGACACCCATGAAGCTTTCTTT
J gene: TRBJ1-1
clone size: .
D gene: .
V gene: TRBV28

CDR3 protein: CASSLEGTSGTEQYF
CDR3 DNA: TGTGCCAGCAGCTTGGAGGGGACTAGCGGGACCGAGCAGTACTTC
J gene: TRBJ2-7
clone size: .
D gene: TRBD2
V gene: TRBV5-4

CDR3 protein: CASSLPTENTGELFF
CDR3 DNA: TGTGCCAGCAGCTTGCCGACAGAGAACACCGGGGAGCTGTTTTTT
J gene: TRBJ2-2
clone size: .
D gene: .
V gene: TRBV5-4

CDR3 protein: CASSPAGEDTEAFF
CDR3 DNA: TGTGCCAGCTCACCGGCCGGGGAGGACACTGAAGCTTTCTTT
J gene: TRBJ1-1
clone size: .
D gene: .
V gene: TRBV18

CDR3 protein: CASMAPSSPLHF
CDR3 DNA: TGTGCCAGCATGGCCCCCAGTTCACCCCTCCACTTT
J gene: TRBJ1-6
clone size: medium-sized
D gene: .
V gene: TRBV25-1

CDR3 protein: CASAGTGGLWAIRQPQHF
CDR3 DNA: TGTGCCAGTGCAGGGACAGGGGGCTTATGGGCTATTCGTCAGCCCCAGCATTTT
J gene: TRBJ1-5
clone size: few
D gene: TRBD1
V gene: TRBV27

CDR3 protein: CASSVRAQYF
CDR3 DNA: TGCGCCAGCAGTGTCAGGGCGCAGTACTTC
J gene: TRBJ2-7
clone size: .
D gene: .
V gene: TRBV10-2

CDR3 protein: CASSEYGGTNEQFF
CDR3 DNA: TGTGCCAGCAGTGAATACGGGGGAACCAATGAGCAGTTCTTC
J gene: TRBJ2-1
clone size: .
D gene: .
V gene: TRBV25-1

CDR3 protein: CASSKTPEQFF
CDR3 DNA: TGTGCCAGCAGCAAAACTCCGGAGCAGTTCTTC
J gene: TRBJ2-1
clone size: .
D gene: .
V gene: TRBV12-3/TRBV12-4

CDR3 protein: CASSRGVSGGDTQYF
CDR3 DNA: TGCGCCAGCAGCCGGGGAGTTTCGGGGGGAGATACGCAGTATTTT
J gene: TRBJ2-3
clone size: .
D gene: TRBD2
V gene: TRBV4-1

CDR3 protein: CASSLTTAPYGYTF
CDR3 DNA: TGCGCCAGCAGCCTTACGACAGCCCCCTATGGCTACACCTTC
J gene: TRBJ1-2
clone size: .
D gene: .
V gene: TRBV5-1

CDR3 protein: CASSQGSGGAADTQYF
CDR3 DNA: TGTGCCAGCAGCCAAGGGAGCGGGGGGGCCGCAGATACGCAGTATTTT
J gene: TRBJ2-3
clone size: once
D gene: TRBD2
V gene: TRBV4-2

CDR3 protein: CASSRAGETQYF
CDR3 DNA: TGTGCCAGCAGCCGTGCGGGGGAGACCCAGTACTTC
J gene: TRBJ2-5
clone size: few
D gene: .
V gene: TRBV9

CDR3 protein: CASSLDRPSETQYF
CDR3 DNA: TGTGCCAGTAGCCTGGACAGGCCTTCAGAGACCCAGTACTTC
J gene: TRBJ2-5
clone size: .
D gene: TRBD1
V gene: TRBV19

CDR3 protein: CASSVGISSGNTIYF
CDR3 DNA: TGTGCCAGCAGCGTAGGAATTAGCTCTGGAAACACCATATATTTT
J gene: TRBJ1-3
clone size: .
D gene: .
V gene: TRBV9

CDR3 protein: CASSLASGMKETQYF
CDR3 DNA: TGTGCCAGCAGCTTAGCGTCAGGGATGAAAGAGACCCAGTACTTC
J gene: TRBJ2-5
clone size: .
D gene: .
V gene: TRBV7-9

CDR3 protein: CASSPSGHVANEQFF
CDR3 DNA: TGTGCCAGCTCACCTTCAGGACATGTAGCCAATGAGCAGTTCTTC
J gene: TRBJ2-1
clone size: .
D gene: .
V gene: TRBV18

CDR3 protein: CASSYSVGGQFF
CDR3 DNA: TGTGCCAGCAGTTACTCAGTGGGGGGGCAGTTCTTC
J gene: TRBJ2-1
clone size: .
D gene: .
V gene: TRBV6-2/TRBV6-3

CDR3 protein: CASSFGTAEGYTF
CDR3 DNA: TGTGCCAGCAGCTTCGGGACAGCCGAAGGCTACACCTTC
J gene: TRBJ1-2
clone size: .
D gene: TRBD1
V gene: TRBV7-9

CDR3 protein: CASSEGLAGTGNEQFF
CDR3 DNA: TGCGCCAGCAGTGAGGGGCTAGCGGGAACCGGGAATGAGCAGTTCTTC
J gene: TRBJ2-1
clone size: once
D gene: TRBD2
V gene: TRBV10-1

CDR3 protein: CAIRESTGGRDGYTF
CDR3 DNA: TGTGCCATCAGAGAATCGACAGGGGGAAGGGATGGCTACACCTTC
J gene: TRBJ1-2
clone size: once
D gene: TRBD1
V gene: TRBV10-3

CDR3 protein: CASRRGILLSYNEQFF
CDR3 DNA: TGTGCCAGCAGAAGGGGGATACTCCTCTCCTACAATGAGCAGTTCTTC
J gene: TRBJ2-1
clone size: few
D gene: .
V gene: TRBV2

CDR3 protein: CAWGRVPGANVLTF
CDR3 DNA: TGTGCCTGGGGCAGGGTGCCTGGGGCCAACGTCCTGACTTTC
J gene: TRBJ2-6
clone size: .
D gene: .
V gene: TRBV30

CDR3 protein: CASSPGDPQKYNEQFF
CDR3 DNA: TGTGCCAGCAGTCCGGGGGACCCCCAGAAATACAATGAGCAGTTCTTC
J gene: TRBJ2-1
clone size: .
D gene: .
V gene: TRBV27

CDR3 protein: CASSLVGDSPLHF
CDR3 DNA: TGTGCCAGCAGTTTGGTCGGGGATTCACCCCTCCACTTT
J gene: TRBJ1-6
clone size: .
D gene: .
V gene: TRBV12-3/TRBV12-4

CDR3 protein: CASSETAQGHNEQFF
CDR3 DNA: TGTGCCAGCAGCGAAACAGCGCAGGGGCACAATGAGCAGTTCTTC
J gene: TRBJ2-1
clone size: once
D gene: .
V gene: TRBV7-8

CDR3 protein: CASSPERNYGYTF
CDR3 DNA: TGTGCCAGCTCCCCTGAACGGAACTATGGCTACACCTTC
J gene: TRBJ1-2
clone size: .
D gene: .
V gene: TRBV18

CDR3 protein: CAISRTGGKDYPPGGYTF
CDR3 DNA: TGTGCCATCAGCCGGACAGGGGGAAAAGACTACCCCCCGGGAGGCTACACCTTC
J gene: TRBJ1-2
clone size: .
D gene: TRBD1
V gene: TRBV10-3

CDR3 protein: CASSPGTSEYEQYF
CDR3 DNA: TGTGCCAGCTCACCCGGGACTAGCGAGTACGAGCAGTACTTC
J gene: TRBJ2-7
clone size: .
D gene: TRBD2
V gene: TRBV18

CDR3 protein: CAWSVEVLQYF
CDR3 DNA: TGTGCCTGGAGTGTCGAGGTACTTCAGTACTTC
J gene: TRBJ2-4
clone size: .
D gene: .
V gene: TRBV30

CDR3 protein: CASSPGRGREAFF
CDR3 DNA: TGTGCCAGCAGTCCCGGGAGGGGCCGTGAAGCTTTCTTT
J gene: TRBJ1-1
clone size: few
D gene: .
V gene: TRBV6-2/TRBV6-3

CDR3 protein: CASSVGVTGTEAFF
CDR3 DNA: TGCGCCAGCAGCGTCGGTGTTACAGGTACTGAAGCTTTCTTT
J gene: TRBJ1-1
clone size: .
D gene: .
V gene: TRBV5-1

CDR3 protein: CASASDSNNSPLHF
CDR3 DNA: TGTGCCAGCGCCTCGGACAGCAATAATTCACCCCTCCACTTT
J gene: TRBJ1-6
clone size: few
D gene: .
V gene: TRBV19

CDR3 protein: CASSQSTGPQHF
CDR3 DNA: TGTGCCAGCAGTCAATCCACAGGACCCCAGCATTTT
J gene: TRBJ1-5
clone size: .
D gene: .
V gene: TRBV14

CDR3 protein: CASSRQGARTEAFF
CDR3 DNA: TGTGCCAGCAGCCGACAGGGGGCTCGCACTGAAGCTTTCTTT
J gene: TRBJ1-1
clone size: .
D gene: TRBD1
V gene: TRBV5-4

CDR3 protein: CASSLGRGGGHMVTQYF
CDR3 DNA: TGTGCCAGCAGCTTAGGACGCGGGGGAGGTCATATGGTTACGCAGTATTTT
J gene: TRBJ2-3
clone size: .
D gene: TRBD2
V gene: TRBV7-2

CDR3 protein: CASSPREGTYNSPLHF
CDR3 DNA: TGTGCCAGCAGCCCCCGAGAGGGGACTTATAATTCACCCCTCCACTTT
J gene: TRBJ1-6
clone size: once
D gene: .
V gene: TRBV7-9

CDR3 protein: CASSQWAGGGDTQYF
CDR3 DNA: TGCGCCAGCAGCCAATGGGCAGGGGGCGGGGATACGCAGTATTTT
J gene: TRBJ2-3
clone size: .
D gene: TRBD1
V gene: TRBV4-1

CDR3 protein: CASSRQRAGGLDTQYF
CDR3 DNA: TGTGCCAGCAGTCGGCAGCGGGCGGGAGGGTTGGATACGCAGTATTTT
J gene: TRBJ2-3
clone size: .
D gene: TRBD2
V gene: TRBV27

CDR3 protein: CATSDRGTGEKLFF
CDR3 DNA: TGTGCCACCAGTGATCGGGGGACAGGTGAAAAACTGTTTTTT
J gene: TRBJ1-4
clone size: .
D gene: TRBD1
V gene: TRBV24-1

CDR3 protein: CASSLGSGMGYEQYF
CDR3 DNA: TGTGCCAGCAGTCTGGGGTCAGGGATGGGCTACGAGCAGTACTTC
J gene: TRBJ2-7
clone size: .
D gene: .
V gene: TRBV7-2